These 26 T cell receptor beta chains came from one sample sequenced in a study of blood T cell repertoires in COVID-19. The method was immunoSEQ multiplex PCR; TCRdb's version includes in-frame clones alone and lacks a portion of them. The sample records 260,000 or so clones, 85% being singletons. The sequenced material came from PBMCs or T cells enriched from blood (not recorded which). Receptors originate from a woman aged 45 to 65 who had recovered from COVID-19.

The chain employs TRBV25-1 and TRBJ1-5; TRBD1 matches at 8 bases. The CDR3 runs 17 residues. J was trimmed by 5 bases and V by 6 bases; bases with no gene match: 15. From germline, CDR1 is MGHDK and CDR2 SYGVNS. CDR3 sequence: CASSLELPRQGYQPQHF. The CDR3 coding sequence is TGTGCCAGCAGCTTGGAACTCCCTAGACAGGGGTATCAGCCCCAGCATTTT.

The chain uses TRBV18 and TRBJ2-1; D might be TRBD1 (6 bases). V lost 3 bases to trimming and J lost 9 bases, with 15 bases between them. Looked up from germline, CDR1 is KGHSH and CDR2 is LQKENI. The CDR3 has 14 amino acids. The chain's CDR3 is CASSPGNRAREQFF. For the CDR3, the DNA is TGTGCCAGCTCACCTGGAAACAGGGCGCGTGAGCAGTTCTTC.

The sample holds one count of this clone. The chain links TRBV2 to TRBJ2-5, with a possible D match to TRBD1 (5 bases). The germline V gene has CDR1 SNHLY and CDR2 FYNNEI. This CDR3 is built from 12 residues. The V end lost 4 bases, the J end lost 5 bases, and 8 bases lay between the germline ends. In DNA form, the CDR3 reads TGTGCCAGCAGTGTGGGGCGCGAGACCCAGTACTTC. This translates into CASSVGRETQYF.

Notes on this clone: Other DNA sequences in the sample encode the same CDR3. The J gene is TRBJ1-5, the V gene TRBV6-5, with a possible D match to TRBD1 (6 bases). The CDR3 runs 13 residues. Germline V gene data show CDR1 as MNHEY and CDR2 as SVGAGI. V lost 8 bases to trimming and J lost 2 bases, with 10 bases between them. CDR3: CASSRGGNQPQHF. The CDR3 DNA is TGTGCCAGCTCCAGGGGAGGCAATCAGCCCCAGCATTTT.

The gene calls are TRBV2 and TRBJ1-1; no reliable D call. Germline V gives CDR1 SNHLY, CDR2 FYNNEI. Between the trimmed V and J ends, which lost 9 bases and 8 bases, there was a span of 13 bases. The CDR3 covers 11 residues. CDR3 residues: CARRKLAEAFF. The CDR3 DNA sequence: TGTGCCAGAAGAAAACTAGCGGAAGCTTTCTTT.

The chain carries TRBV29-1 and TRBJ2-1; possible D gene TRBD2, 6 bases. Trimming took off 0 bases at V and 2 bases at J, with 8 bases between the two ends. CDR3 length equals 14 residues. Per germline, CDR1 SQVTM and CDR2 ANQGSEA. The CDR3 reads CSVEDRETYNEQFF. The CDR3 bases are TGCAGCGTTGAAGATCGGGAGACCTACAATGAGCAGTTCTTC.

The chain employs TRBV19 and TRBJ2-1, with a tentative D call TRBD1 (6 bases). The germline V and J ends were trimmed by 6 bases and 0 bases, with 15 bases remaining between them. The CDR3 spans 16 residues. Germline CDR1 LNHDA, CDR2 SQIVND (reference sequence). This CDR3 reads CASRLRGGGSYNEQFF. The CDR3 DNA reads TGTGCCAGTAGATTGAGAGGGGGTGGCTCCTACAATGAGCAGTTCTTC.

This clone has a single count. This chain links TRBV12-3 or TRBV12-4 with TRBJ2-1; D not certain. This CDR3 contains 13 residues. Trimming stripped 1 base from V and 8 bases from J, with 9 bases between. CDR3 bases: TGTGCCAGCAGTTTAGAAGCCAACTATGAGCAGTTCTTC. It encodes CASSLEANYEQFF.

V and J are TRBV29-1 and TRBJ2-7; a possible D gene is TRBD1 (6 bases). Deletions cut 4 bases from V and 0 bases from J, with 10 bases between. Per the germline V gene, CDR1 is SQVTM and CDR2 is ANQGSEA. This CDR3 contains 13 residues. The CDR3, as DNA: TGCAGCGTTGGACAGGAGGTCTCCTACGAGCAGTACTTC. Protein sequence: CSVGQEVSYEQYF.

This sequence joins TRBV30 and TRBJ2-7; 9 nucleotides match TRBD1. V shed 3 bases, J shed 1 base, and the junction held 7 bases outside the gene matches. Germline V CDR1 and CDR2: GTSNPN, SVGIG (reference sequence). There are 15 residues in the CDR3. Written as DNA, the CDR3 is TGTGCCTGGAGGGGACAGGGAAAGCGGTCCTACGAGCAGTACTTC. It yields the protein CAWRGQGKRSYEQYF.

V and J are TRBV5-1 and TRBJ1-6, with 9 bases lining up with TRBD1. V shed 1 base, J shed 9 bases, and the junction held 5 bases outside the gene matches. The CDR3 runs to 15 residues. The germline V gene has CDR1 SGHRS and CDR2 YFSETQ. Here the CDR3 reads CASSLSGQGRSPLHF. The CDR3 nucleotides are TGCGCCAGCAGCTTGTCGGGACAGGGTCGTTCACCCCTCCACTTT.

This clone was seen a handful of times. Here the CDR3 reads CASSQEIGTGNEKLFF. The CDR3 region has the DNA TGTGCCAGCAGCCAAGAAATTGGGACAGGGAATGAAAAACTGTTTTTT. The V and J genes are TRBV4-2 and TRBJ1-4, with 9 positions matching TRBD1. Germline lookup yields CDR1 LGHNA and CDR2 YNFKEQ. V lost 0 bases to trimming and J lost 5 bases; unmatched junction nucleotides: 4. The CDR3 contains 16 residues.

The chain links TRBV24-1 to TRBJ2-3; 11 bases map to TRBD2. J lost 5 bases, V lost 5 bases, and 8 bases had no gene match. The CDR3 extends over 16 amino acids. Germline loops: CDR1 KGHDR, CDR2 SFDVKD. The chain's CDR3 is CATSGPSGGRGDTQYF. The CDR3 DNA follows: TGTGCCACCAGTGGTCCTAGCGGGGGGCGAGGAGATACGCAGTATTTT.

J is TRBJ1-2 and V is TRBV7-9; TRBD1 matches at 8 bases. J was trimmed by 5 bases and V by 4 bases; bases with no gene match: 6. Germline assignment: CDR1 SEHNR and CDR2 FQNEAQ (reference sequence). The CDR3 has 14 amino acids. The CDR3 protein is CASSYTGGLYGYTF. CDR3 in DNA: TGTGCCAGCAGCTATACAGGGGGACTATATGGCTACACCTTC.

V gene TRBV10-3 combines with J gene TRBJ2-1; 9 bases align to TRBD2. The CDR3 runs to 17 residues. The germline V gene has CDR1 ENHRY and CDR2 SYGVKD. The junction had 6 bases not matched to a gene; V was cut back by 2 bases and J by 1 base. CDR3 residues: CAISERGGAGSYNEQFF. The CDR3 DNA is TGTGCCATCAGTGAGCGCGGGGGGGCCGGATCCTACAATGAGCAGTTCTTC.

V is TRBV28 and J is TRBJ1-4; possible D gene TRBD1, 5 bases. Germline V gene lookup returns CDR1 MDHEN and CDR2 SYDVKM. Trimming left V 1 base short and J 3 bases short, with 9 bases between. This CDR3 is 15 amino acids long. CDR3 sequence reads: CASSLLAGSNEKLFF. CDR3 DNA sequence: TGTGCCAGCAGTTTATTAGCAGGGTCTAATGAAAAACTGTTTTTT.

DNA of the CDR3: TGTGCCAGCAGCTTAGCGCATGTTGCAGTTTCTGGCTACACCTTC. Amino acids: CASSLAHVAVSGYTF. The V gene is TRBV7-2, the J gene TRBJ1-2; D is unresolved. The length of the CDR3 is 15 residues. V was pared by 0 bases and J by 7 bases, with 15 bases between. CDR1 is SGHTA, CDR2 FQGNSA, per germline.

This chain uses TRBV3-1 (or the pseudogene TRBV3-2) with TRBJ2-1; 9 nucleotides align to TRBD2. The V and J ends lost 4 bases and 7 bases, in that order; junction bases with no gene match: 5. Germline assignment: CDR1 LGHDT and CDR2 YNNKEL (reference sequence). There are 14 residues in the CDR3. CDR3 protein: CASSRSSGVNEQFF. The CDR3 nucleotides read TGTGCCAGCAGCCGATCTAGCGGGGTAAATGAGCAGTTCTTC.

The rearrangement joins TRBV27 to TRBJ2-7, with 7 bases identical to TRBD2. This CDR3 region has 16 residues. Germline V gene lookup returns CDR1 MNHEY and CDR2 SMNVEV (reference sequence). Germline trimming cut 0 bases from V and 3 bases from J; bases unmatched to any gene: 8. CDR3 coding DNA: TGTGCCAGCAGTTTATCCGCGGCTAGCGGACGCTACGAGCAGTACTTC. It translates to CASSLSAASGRYEQYF.

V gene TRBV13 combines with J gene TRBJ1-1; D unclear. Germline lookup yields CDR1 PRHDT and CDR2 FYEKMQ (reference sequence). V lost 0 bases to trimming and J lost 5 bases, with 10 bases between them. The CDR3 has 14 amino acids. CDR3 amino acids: CASSLGLRRTEAFF. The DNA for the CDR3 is TGTGCCAGCAGCTTAGGCCTAAGGAGGACTGAAGCTTTCTTT.

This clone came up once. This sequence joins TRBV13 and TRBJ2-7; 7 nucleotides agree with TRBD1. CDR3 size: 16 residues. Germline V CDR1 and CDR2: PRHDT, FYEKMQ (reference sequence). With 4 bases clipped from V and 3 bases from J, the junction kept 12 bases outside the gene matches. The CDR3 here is CASSSVPGQLHYEQYF. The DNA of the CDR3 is TGTGCCAGCAGCTCGGTCCCGGGACAGCTACACTACGAGCAGTACTTC.

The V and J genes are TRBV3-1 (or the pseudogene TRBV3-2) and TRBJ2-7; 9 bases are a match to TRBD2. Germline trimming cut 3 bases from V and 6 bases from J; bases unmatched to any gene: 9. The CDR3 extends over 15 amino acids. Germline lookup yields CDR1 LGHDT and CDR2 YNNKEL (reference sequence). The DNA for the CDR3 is TGTGCCAGCAGCCAGAGGGGGACTAGCCTTTCCGAGCAGTACTTC. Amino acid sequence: CASSQRGTSLSEQYF.

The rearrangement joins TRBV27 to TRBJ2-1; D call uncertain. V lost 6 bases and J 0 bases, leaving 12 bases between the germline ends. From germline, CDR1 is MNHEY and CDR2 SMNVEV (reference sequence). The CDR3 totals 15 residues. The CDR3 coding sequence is TGTGCCAGCAGAGCGAGCGCAAGCTCCTACAATGAGCAGTTCTTC. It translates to CASRASASSYNEQFF.

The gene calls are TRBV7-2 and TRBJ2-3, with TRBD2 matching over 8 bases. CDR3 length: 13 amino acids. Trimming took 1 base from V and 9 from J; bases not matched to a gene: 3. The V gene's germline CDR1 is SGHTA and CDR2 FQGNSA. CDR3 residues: CASSLGERGTQYF. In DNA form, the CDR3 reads TGTGCCAGCAGCTTAGGGGAGCGGGGGACGCAGTATTTT. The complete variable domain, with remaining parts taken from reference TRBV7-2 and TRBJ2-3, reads GAGVSQSPSNKVTEKGKDVELRCDPISGHTALYWYRQSLGQGLEFLIYFQGNSAPDKSGLPSDRFSAERTGGSVSTLTIQRTQQEDSAVYLCASSLGERGTQYFGPGTRLTVL.

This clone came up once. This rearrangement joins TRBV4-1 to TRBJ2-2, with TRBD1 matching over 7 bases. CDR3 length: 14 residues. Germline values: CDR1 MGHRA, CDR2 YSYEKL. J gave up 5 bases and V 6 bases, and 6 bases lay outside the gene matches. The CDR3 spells CASRWDRSTGELFF. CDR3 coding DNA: TGCGCCAGCAGGTGGGACAGAAGTACCGGGGAGCTGTTTTTT.

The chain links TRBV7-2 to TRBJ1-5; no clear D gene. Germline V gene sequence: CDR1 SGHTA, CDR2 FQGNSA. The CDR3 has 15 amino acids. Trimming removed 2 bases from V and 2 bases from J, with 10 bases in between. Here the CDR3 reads CASSLTGSGNQPQHF. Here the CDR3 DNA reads TGTGCCAGCAGCTTAACGGGGTCGGGCAATCAGCCCCAGCATTTT.